The 32 T cell receptor beta chains listed next were all sequenced from one sample in a study of cytomegalovirus exposure and HLA in healthy donors. Primers: 60 Vbeta forward and 13 Jbeta reverse. Assay: immunoSEQ multiplex PCR; the TCRdb copy retains only in-frame clones and omits some. The table lists around 93,000 clones, 65% to 85% of them singletons, with 3.8% in the top ten. The sample comprised PBMCs. These receptors were taken from a man between 45 and 60 years old in good health and CMV-seronegative.

This clone has only a few counts. The chain combines TRBV4-1 with TRBJ2-1; 9 nucleotides agree with TRBD1. The V and J ends lost 2 bases and 8 bases, in that order; junction bases with no gene match: 13. Germline assignment: CDR1 MGHRA and CDR2 YSYEKL. The CDR3 runs to 17 residues. The DNA for the CDR3 is TGCGCCAGCAGCCAAAGTTCCTCCGGGACAGGGTTTGATGAGCAGTTCTTC. Translating gives CASSQSSSGTGFDEQFF.

V gene TRBV7-2 combines with J gene TRBJ2-6; the match to TRBD1 covers 8 bases. CDR3 length: 15 residues. Germline trimming cut 3 bases from V and 8 bases from J; bases unmatched to any gene: 6. CDR1 and CDR2 (germline): SGHTA, FQGNSA. CDR3: CASSFQGAATNVLTF. CDR3 DNA sequence: TGTGCCAGCAGCTTCCAGGGGGCCGCGACCAACGTCCTGACTTTC.

This rearrangement joins TRBV10-3 to TRBJ2-7, with TRBD1 matching 10 bases. Germline CDR1 ENHRY, CDR2 SYGVKD. The CDR3 length is 15 residues. V trimming: 0 bases; J trimming: 5 bases; junction bases outside the gene matches: 4. For the CDR3, the DNA is TGTGCCATCAGTGAGTCTGGGGACAGGGGCGACGAGCAGTACTTC. Amino acid sequence: CAISESGDRGDEQYF.

The gene calls are TRBV6-4 and TRBJ2-3; D call uncertain. The ends were cut back, 2 bases at V and 3 bases at J, with 9 bases in the middle. This CDR3 comprises 14 residues. The V gene's germline CDR1 is MRHNA and CDR2 SNTAGT. The CDR3 protein is CASSDLVTTDTQYF. The CDR3 DNA sequence: TGTGCCAGCAGTGACCTAGTGACGACAGATACGCAGTATTTT.

V is TRBV7-9 and J is TRBJ2-2; a possible D gene is TRBD1 (5 bases). The germline gives CDR1 SEHNR, CDR2 FQNEAQ (reference sequence). The CDR3 covers 17 residues. V dropped 5 bases and J dropped 0 bases, with 16 bases sitting between them. CDR3 sequence reads: CASSPIPTVANTGELFF. The CDR3 bases are TGTGCCAGCAGCCCGATTCCGACAGTCGCGAACACCGGGGAGCTGTTTTTT.

In this sample, this clone turned up a few times. CDR3 DNA: TGTGCCAGCAGTTACTCCGGGACAGGGGTCCAATTCTTC. It yields the protein CASSYSGTGVQFF. The chain recombines TRBV6-5 with TRBJ2-1, with 10 bases identical to TRBD1. V lost 0 bases to trimming and J lost 16 bases; unmatched junction nucleotides: 6. The CDR3 totals 13 residues. Germline V gene data show CDR1 as MNHEY and CDR2 as SVGAGI.

V gene TRBV28 combines with J gene TRBJ2-5; D ambiguous. CDR1 and CDR2 (germline): MDHEN, SYDVKM. V was trimmed by 6 bases and J by 0 bases, leaving 14 bases between them. The CDR3 runs 15 residues. DNA for the CDR3: TGTGCCAGCAGCCCCACGAAGCCCTACCAAGAGACCCAGTACTTC. It yields the protein CASSPTKPYQETQYF.

This rearrangement joins TRBV7-9 to TRBJ2-7; 7 bases are a match to TRBD1. This CDR3 has 15 residues. Germline V lookup: CDR1 SEHNR, CDR2 FQNEAQ (reference sequence). J lost 3 bases, V lost 5 bases, and 10 bases had no gene match. CDR3 sequence (DNA): TGTGCCAGCAGCCAGGCCAGGACAGGCCTCTACGAGCAGTACTTC. It is translated as CASSQARTGLYEQYF.

This sequence joins TRBV27 and TRBJ2-3; the D gene is possibly TRBD2 (6 bases). The V gene lost 2 bases and the J gene lost 4 bases, with 10 bases spanning the gap. The CDR3 runs 14 residues. Germline V gene lookup returns CDR1 MNHEY and CDR2 SMNVEV (reference sequence). CDR3 sequence (DNA): TGTGCCAGCAGTTTAGGTCCGGGGGCAGATACGCAGTATTTT. Translation gives CASSLGPGADTQYF.

The gene calls are TRBV18 and TRBJ2-3; weak D call: TRBD1 (6 bases). The CDR3 is 15 residues long. V was pared by 1 base and J by 2 bases, with 10 bases between. Germline CDR1 and CDR2: KGHSH and LQKENI. CDR3 sequence (DNA): TGTGCCAGCTCACCACAGAGGGGACACACAGATACGCAGTATTTT. It encodes CASSPQRGHTDTQYF. Complete variable domain (other parts from reference TRBV18 and TRBJ2-3): NAGVMQNPRHLVRRRGQEARLRCSPMKGHSHVYWYRQLPEEGLKFMVYLQKENIIDESGMPKERFSAEFPKEGPSILRIQQVVRGDSAAYFCASSPQRGHTDTQYFGPGTRLTVL.

Notes on this clone: An end of the junction differs from the germline gene, which may be a read error. This chain joins TRBV7-3 and TRBJ2-7; the D gene is possibly TRBD2 (6 bases). CDR3 length equals 14 residues. CDR1 is SGHTA and CDR2 is FQGTGA in the germline V gene. The CDR3 reads CASSFQRADYVQYF. The CDR3 DNA reads as TGTGCCAGCAGCTTCCAGCGGGCTGATTACGTGCAGTACTTC.

The chain is built from TRBV18 and TRBJ1-3; D not certain. The ends were cut back, 3 bases at V and 0 bases at J, with 15 bases in the middle. This CDR3 contains 17 residues. Germline V gives CDR1 KGHSH, CDR2 LQKENI. The CDR3 protein is CASSPIATSSSGNTIYF. The DNA of the CDR3 is TGTGCCAGCTCACCTATAGCGACCTCGAGCTCTGGAAACACCATATATTTT.

The chain employs TRBV7-2 and TRBJ1-1; tentatively, D is TRBD1 (6 bases). Germline-derived CDR1 and CDR2 are SGHTA and FQGNSA. CDR3 size: 14 residues. V gave up 6 bases and J gave up 2 bases, with 13 bases separating them. The CDR3: CASRPPGTNTEAFF. In DNA, the CDR3 is TGTGCCAGCAGACCGCCCGGGACAAACACTGAAGCTTTCTTT. Together with reference TRBV7-2 and TRBJ1-1, the CDR3 gives the full variable domain: GAGVSQSPSNKVTEKGKDVELRCDPISGHTALYWYRQSLGQGLEFLIYFQGNSAPDKSGLPSDRFSAERTGGSVSTLTIQRTQQEDSAVYLCASRPPGTNTEAFFGQGTRLTVV.

V and J are TRBV5-1 and TRBJ2-1; 10 nucleotides match TRBD2. The V gene's germline CDR1 is SGHRS and CDR2 YFSETQ. The CDR3 consists of 18 residues. The ends lost 0 bases at V and 7 bases at J; junction bases unmatched: 13. The CDR3 region has the DNA TGCGCCAGCAGCTTGGCCTTGGCTAGCGGGAGAGGAGAGAATGAGCAGTTCTTC. Protein: CASSLALASGRGENEQFF.

This clone is a singleton in its sample. J is TRBJ1-3 and V is TRBV9; D is undetermined. CDR1 is SGDLS, CDR2 YYNGEE, per germline. V was trimmed by 2 bases and J by 2 bases, leaving 5 bases between them. This CDR3 region has 13 residues. Written as DNA, the CDR3 is TGTGCCAGCAGCGTCCAGGCTGGAAACACCATATATTTT. Its translation: CASSVQAGNTIYF.

The rearrangement links TRBV28 to TRBJ1-3, with a tentative D call TRBD1 (5 bases). The V end lost 6 bases, the J end lost 0 bases, and 15 bases lay between the germline ends. In germline, CDR1 is MDHEN, CDR2 SYDVKM. This CDR3 has 16 residues. CDR3 in amino acids: CASRLPGLHSGNTIYF. CDR3 DNA sequence: TGTGCCAGCAGATTACCGGGACTCCACTCTGGAAACACCATATATTTT.

J is TRBJ1-1 and V is TRBV7-2, with D maybe TRBD1 (6 bases). CDR3 length: 14 amino acids. The V end lost 6 bases, the J end lost 5 bases, and 16 bases lay between the germline ends. CDR1 is SGHTA and CDR2 is FQGNSA in the germline V gene. CDR3 DNA: TGTGCCAGCAGGACGACGGGCCAGGGGACTGAAGCTTTCTTT. Translated, it gives CASRTTGQGTEAFF.

This clone was counted between two and nine times. CDR3 DNA sequence: TGTGCCAGTAGTCATCAATGGACAGGGGACTATGGCTACACCTTC. It codes for CASSHQWTGDYGYTF. V gene TRBV19 combines with J gene TRBJ1-2, with 9 bases aligning to TRBD1. Germline assignment: CDR1 LNHDA and CDR2 SQIVND (reference sequence). J lost 3 bases, V lost 5 bases, and 7 bases had no gene match. The CDR3 is made up of 15 amino acids.

The CDR3 sequence is CASSPYIRGPIGEKLFF. The CDR3 DNA reads as TGTGCCAGCAGCCCCTACATAAGGGGGCCTATAGGGGAAAAACTGTTTTTT. The chain uses TRBV7-2 and TRBJ1-4; 7 bases agree with TRBD1. From germline, CDR1 is SGHTA and CDR2 FQGNSA. V shed 5 bases and J 8 bases; nucleotides not matched to a gene: 17. The CDR3 length is 17 residues.

This chain uses TRBV28 with TRBJ2-1, with 12 bases lining up with TRBD2. The trim removed 5 bases at V and 13 bases at J, leaving 6 bases unmatched. Germline V gene lookup returns CDR1 MDHEN and CDR2 SYDVKM. The CDR3 runs to 13 residues. For the CDR3, the DNA is TGTGCCAGCAGTCCTCGGACTAGCGGGACCCAGTTCTTC. Its protein product is CASSPRTSGTQFF.

The chain couples TRBV28 to TRBJ2-1, with 9 bases matching TRBD1. Trimming cost V 7 bases and J 4 bases; bases outside gene matches: 5. Germline-derived CDR1 and CDR2 are MDHEN and SYDVKM. This CDR3 has 14 residues. CDR3 amino acids: CASITGGPYNEQFF. The CDR3 DNA sequence: TGTGCCAGCATTACAGGGGGCCCTTACAATGAGCAGTTCTTC.

The chain recombines TRBV5-1 with TRBJ2-3, with TRBD2 matching 7 bases. The trim removed 1 base at V and 2 bases at J, leaving 4 bases unmatched. CDR3 length: 15 residues. Germline V gene sequence: CDR1 SGHRS, CDR2 YFSETQ. CDR3 loop: CASSLQAGDTDTQYF. The CDR3 region has the DNA TGCGCCAGCAGCTTGCAGGCGGGAGACACAGATACGCAGTATTTT.

The rearrangement uses TRBV19 and TRBJ2-7; D remains unclear. V gave up 5 bases and J gave up 0 bases, with 8 bases separating them. The CDR3 loop spans 13 amino acids. CDR1 is LNHDA, CDR2 SQIVND, per germline (reference sequence). DNA of the CDR3: TGTGCCAGTAGTTTTCACAGCTCCTACGAGCAGTACTTC. Protein: CASSFHSSYEQYF. The complete variable domain, with remaining parts taken from reference TRBV19 and TRBJ2-7, reads DGGITQSPKYLFRKEGQNVTLSCEQNLNHDAMYWYRQDPGQGLRLIYYSQIVNDFQKGDIAEGYSVSREKKESFPLTVTSAQKNPTAFYLCASSFHSSYEQYFGPGTRLTVT.

The chain couples TRBV7-2 to TRBJ1-3; 12 bases are a match to TRBD1. The CDR3 is 16 amino acids. Trimming at V came to 5 bases and at J to 7 bases, leaving 9 bases not matched to a gene. Germline CDR1 SGHTA, CDR2 FQGNSA. The CDR3 nucleotides read TGTGCCAGCAGCGAGACGGGGGGACAGGGGGCTAACACCATATATTTT. As protein: CASSETGGQGANTIYF.

The chain couples TRBV10-1 to TRBJ2-1; the match to TRBD2 covers 7 bases. The V and J ends lost 1 base and 7 bases, in that order; junction bases with no gene match: 13. This CDR3 spans 17 amino acids. Germline CDR1 reads WNHNN; CDR2 reads SYGVQD (reference sequence). The CDR3 loop is CASSEWGGRFGGNEQFF. DNA for the CDR3: TGCGCCAGCAGTGAGTGGGGCGGGAGATTCGGGGGTAATGAGCAGTTCTTC.

V usage is TRBV18 and J usage is TRBJ2-7; TRBD2 might be the D (6 bases). Trimming removed 9 bases at V and 4 bases at J, with 19 bases between. The CDR3 is 14 residues long. Germline CDR1 KGHSH, CDR2 LQKENI. The CDR3: CASALAGTLYEQYF. The DNA for the CDR3 is TGTGCCAGTGCCTTGGCAGGGACTTTGTACGAGCAGTACTTC.

The V call is TRBV28, the J call TRBJ2-1; tentatively, D is TRBD2 (6 bases). Germline V lookup: CDR1 MDHEN, CDR2 SYDVKM. The CDR3 totals 17 residues. Deletions cut 5 bases from V and 0 bases from J, with 17 bases between. CDR3 loop: CASSTLIETSSYNEQFF. CDR3 DNA sequence: TGTGCCAGCAGTACCTTAATAGAGACTAGCTCCTACAATGAGCAGTTCTTC. Full variable domain (remainder filled in from reference TRBV28 and TRBJ2-1): DVKVTQSSRYLVKRTGEKVFLECVQDMDHENMFWYRQDPGLGLRLIYFSYDVKMKEKGDIPEGYSVSREKKERFSLILESASTNQTSMYLCASSTLIETSSYNEQFFGPGTRLTVL.

This chain joins TRBV28 and TRBJ1-5, with TRBD1 matching over 7 bases. CDR1 and CDR2 from the germline V gene are MDHEN and SYDVKM. Germline trimming cut 2 bases from V and 1 base from J; bases unmatched to any gene: 8. The CDR3 length is 17 residues. The chain's CDR3 is CASSLGRGAGSNQPQHF. The CDR3 DNA reads TGTGCCAGCAGTTTAGGCAGGGGGGCGGGGAGCAATCAGCCCCAGCATTTT.

V usage is TRBV7-3 and J usage is TRBJ2-2; TRBD2 agrees at 10 bases. J was trimmed by 1 base and V by 5 bases; bases with no gene match: 10. Germline loops: CDR1 SGHTA, CDR2 FQGTGA. The CDR3 is 18 amino acids. The CDR3 coding sequence is TGTGCCAGCAGCCCCATGGCGGGACTAGCGCTGAACACCGGGGAGCTGTTTTTT. Protein sequence: CASSPMAGLALNTGELFF.

The chain carries TRBV7-9 and TRBJ2-5, with D perhaps matching TRBD1 (6 bases). The length of the CDR3 is 14 residues. Germline V gives CDR1 SEHNR, CDR2 FQNEAQ (reference sequence). V was shortened by 2 bases and J by 5 bases, with 12 bases between the two germline ends. The CDR3 nucleotides read TGTGCCAGCAGCTTATTTGGTCAGGGGGAGACCCAGTACTTC. Translated, it gives CASSLFGQGETQYF.

The rearrangement joins TRBV19 to TRBJ2-3; TRBD1 matches 7 bases. The V gene's germline CDR1 is LNHDA and CDR2 SQIVND (reference sequence). This CDR3 is built from 16 residues. The junction had 6 bases not matched to a gene; V was cut back by 3 bases and J by 0 bases. CDR3 in DNA: TGTGCCAGTAGTATCGGTGACAGGGTTAGCACAGATACGCAGTATTTT. Protein: CASSIGDRVSTDTQYF.

This clone was found a few times. At one boundary the junction diverges from the germline segment, which might be a read error. The V gene is TRBV6-6, the J gene TRBJ2-3; 13 bases match TRBD2. Germline CDR1 and CDR2: MNHNY and SVGAGI (reference sequence). The CDR3 has 11 residues. DNA of the CDR3: TGTGCCAGCAGCGGACTAGCGGGAGTGGTATTT. Translating it yields CASSGLAGVVF.